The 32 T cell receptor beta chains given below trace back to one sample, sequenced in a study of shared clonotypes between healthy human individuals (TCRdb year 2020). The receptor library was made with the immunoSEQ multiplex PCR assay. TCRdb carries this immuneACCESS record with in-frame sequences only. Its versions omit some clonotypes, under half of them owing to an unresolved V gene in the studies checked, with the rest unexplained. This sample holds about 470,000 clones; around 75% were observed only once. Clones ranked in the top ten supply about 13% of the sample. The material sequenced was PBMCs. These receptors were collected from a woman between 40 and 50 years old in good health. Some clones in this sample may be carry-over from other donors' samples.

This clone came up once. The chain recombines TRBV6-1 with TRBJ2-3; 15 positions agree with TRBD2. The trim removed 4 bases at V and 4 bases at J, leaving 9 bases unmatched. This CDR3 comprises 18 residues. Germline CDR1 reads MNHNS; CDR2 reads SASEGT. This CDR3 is CASSARTGLAGGADTQYF. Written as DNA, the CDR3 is TGTGCCAGCAGTGCCCGAACAGGACTAGCGGGAGGGGCAGATACGCAGTATTTT.

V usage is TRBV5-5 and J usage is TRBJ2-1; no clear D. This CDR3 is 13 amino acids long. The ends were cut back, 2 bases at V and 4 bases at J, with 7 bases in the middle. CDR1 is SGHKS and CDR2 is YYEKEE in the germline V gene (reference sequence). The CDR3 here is CASSFTEYNEQFF. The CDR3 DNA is TGTGCCAGCAGCTTTACGGAGTACAATGAGCAGTTCTTC.

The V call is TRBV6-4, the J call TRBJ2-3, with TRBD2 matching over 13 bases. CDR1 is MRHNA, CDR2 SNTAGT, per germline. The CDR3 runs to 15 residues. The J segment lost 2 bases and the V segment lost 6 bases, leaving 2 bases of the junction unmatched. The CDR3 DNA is TGTGCCAGCAGCGGGACTAGCGGGACCACAGATACGCAGTATTTT. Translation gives CASSGTSGTTDTQYF.

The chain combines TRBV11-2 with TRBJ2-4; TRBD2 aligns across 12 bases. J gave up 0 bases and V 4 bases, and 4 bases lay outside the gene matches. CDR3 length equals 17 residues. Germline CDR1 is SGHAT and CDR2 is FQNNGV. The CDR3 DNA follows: TGTGCCAGCAGCTCGCCGGGACTAGCGGGAGCCAAAAACATTCAGTACTTC. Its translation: CASSSPGLAGAKNIQYF. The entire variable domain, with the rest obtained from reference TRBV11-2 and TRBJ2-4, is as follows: EAGVAQSPRYKIIEKRQSVAFWCNPISGHATLYWYQQILGQGPKLLIQFQNNGVVDDSQLPKDRFSAERLKGVDSTLKIQPAKLEDSAVYLCASSSPGLAGAKNIQYFGAGTRLSVL.

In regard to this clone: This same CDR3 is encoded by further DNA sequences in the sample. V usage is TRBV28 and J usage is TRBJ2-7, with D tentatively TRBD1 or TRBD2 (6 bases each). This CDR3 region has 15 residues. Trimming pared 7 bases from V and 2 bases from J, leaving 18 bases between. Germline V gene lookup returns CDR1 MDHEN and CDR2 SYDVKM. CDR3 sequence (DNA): TGTGCCAGCAACACGGCGGGACACTTGACCTACGAGCAGTACTTC. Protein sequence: CASNTAGHLTYEQYF.

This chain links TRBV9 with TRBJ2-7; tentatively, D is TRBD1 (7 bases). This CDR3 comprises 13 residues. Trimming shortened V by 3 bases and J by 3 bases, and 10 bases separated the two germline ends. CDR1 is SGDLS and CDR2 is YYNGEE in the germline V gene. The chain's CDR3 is CASSGQGGYEQYF. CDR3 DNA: TGTGCCAGCAGCGGGCAGGGGGGCTACGAGCAGTACTTC.

The CDR3 loop is CASGRQGSYEQYF. The CDR3 region has the DNA TGCGCCAGCGGCAGACAGGGCTCCTACGAGCAGTACTTC. The genes are TRBV10-2 and TRBJ2-7; 7 nucleotides line up with TRBD1. The CDR3 runs 13 residues. The germline CDR1 and CDR2 sequences are WSHSY and SAAADI. Trimming took 8 bases from V and 0 from J; bases not matched to a gene: 4.

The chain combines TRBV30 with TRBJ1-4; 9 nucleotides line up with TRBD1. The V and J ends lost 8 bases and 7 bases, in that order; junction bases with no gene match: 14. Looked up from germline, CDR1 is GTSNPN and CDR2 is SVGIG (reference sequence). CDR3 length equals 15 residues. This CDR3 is CAMEVLGTGTEKLFF. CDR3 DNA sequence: TGTGCCATGGAGGTCCTCGGGACAGGGACTGAAAAACTGTTTTTT.

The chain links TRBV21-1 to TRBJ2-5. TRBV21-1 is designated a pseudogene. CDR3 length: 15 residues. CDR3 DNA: TGTGCCAGCAGCAGACGCGCGAAAAGGGTAGAGACCCAGTACTTC. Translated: CASSRRAKRVETQYF.

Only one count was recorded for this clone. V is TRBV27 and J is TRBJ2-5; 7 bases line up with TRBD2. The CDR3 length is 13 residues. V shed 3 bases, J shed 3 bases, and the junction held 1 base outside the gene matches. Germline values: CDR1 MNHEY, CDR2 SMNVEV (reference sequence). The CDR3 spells CASSLLAEETQYF. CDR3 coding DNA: TGTGCCAGCAGTTTGCTAGCGGAAGAGACCCAGTACTTC.

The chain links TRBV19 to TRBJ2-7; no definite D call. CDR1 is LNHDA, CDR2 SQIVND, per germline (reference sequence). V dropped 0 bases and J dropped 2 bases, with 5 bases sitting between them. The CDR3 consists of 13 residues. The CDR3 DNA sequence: TGTGCCAGTAGTATAGATGGCCCCTACGAGCAGTACTTC. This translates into CASSIDGPYEQYF.

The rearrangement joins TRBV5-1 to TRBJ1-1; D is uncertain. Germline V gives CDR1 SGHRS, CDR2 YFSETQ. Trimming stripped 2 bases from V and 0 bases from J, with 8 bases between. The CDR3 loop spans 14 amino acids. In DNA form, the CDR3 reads TGCGCCAGCAGCTTTGCGGTAATGAACACTGAAGCTTTCTTT. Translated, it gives CASSFAVMNTEAFF.

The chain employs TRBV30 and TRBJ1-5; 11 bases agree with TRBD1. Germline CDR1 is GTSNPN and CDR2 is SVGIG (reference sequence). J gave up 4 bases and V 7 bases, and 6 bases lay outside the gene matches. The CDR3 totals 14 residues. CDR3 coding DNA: TGTGCCTTCGGACAGGGGGCCTTAAATCAGCCCCAGCATTTT. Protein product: CAFGQGALNQPQHF.

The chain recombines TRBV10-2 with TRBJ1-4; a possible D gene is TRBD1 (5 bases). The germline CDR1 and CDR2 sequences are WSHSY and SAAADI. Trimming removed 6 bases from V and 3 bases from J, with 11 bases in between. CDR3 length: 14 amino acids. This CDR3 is CASSEGSSNEKLFF. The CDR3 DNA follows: TGCGCCAGCAGCGAGGGGAGCTCTAATGAAAAACTGTTTTTT.

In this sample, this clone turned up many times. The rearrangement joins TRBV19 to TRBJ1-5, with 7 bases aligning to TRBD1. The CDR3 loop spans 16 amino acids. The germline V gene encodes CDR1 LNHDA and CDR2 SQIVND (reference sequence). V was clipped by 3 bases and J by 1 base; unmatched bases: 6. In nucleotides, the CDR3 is TGTGCCAGTAGTATGATGACAGGGACGAGCAATCAGCCCCAGCATTTT. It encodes CASSMMTGTSNQPQHF.

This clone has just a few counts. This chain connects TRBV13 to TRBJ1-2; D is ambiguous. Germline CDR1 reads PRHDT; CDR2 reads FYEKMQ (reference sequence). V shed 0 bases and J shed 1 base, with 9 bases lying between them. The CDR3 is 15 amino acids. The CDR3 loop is CASSLGQLNNYGYTF. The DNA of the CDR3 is TGTGCCAGCAGCTTAGGCCAGCTCAATAACTATGGCTACACCTTC.

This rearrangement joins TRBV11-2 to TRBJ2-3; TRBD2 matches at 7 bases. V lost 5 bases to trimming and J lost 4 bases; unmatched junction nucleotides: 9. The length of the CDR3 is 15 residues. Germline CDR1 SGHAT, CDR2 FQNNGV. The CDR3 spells CASSDHGRPADTQYF. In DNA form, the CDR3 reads TGTGCCAGCAGCGATCACGGGAGGCCGGCAGATACGCAGTATTTT.

CDR3 protein: CASQRSMNTEAFF. Written as DNA, the CDR3 is TGTGCCAGCCAGCGGTCCATGAACACTGAAGCTTTCTTT. The chain has TRBV9 and TRBJ1-1; D is unresolved. The CDR3 covers 13 residues. The V and J ends lost 7 bases and 0 bases respectively, with 10 bases between them. CDR1 is SGDLS and CDR2 is YYNGEE in the germline V gene.

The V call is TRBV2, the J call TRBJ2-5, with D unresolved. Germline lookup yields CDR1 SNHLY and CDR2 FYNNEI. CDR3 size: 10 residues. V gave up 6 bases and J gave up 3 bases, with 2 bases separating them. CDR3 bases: TGTGCCAGCAGGAAAGAGACCCAGTACTTC. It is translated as CASRKETQYF.

CDR3 bases: TGTGCCAGCTCAAGACTCCCGCTAGCGGGGGATGAGCAGTTCTTC. Its translation: CASSRLPLAGDEQFF. The V gene is TRBV18, the J gene TRBJ2-1, with 10 bases aligning to TRBD2. Germline values: CDR1 KGHSH, CDR2 LQKENI. Unmatched junction bases numbered 9, after V lost 5 bases and J lost 8 bases. CDR3 length: 15 amino acids. Full variable domain (rest looked up from reference TRBV18 and TRBJ2-1): NAGVMQNPRHLVRRRGQEARLRCSPMKGHSHVYWYRQLPEEGLKFMVYLQKENIIDESGMPKERFSAEFPKEGPSILRIQQVVRGDSAAYFCASSRLPLAGDEQFFGPGTRLTVL.

CDR3 DNA sequence: TGTGCCAGCAGCCGGGGACAGGGGGCGAAGCGGGGTAGCACAGATACGCAGTATTTT. Protein product: CASSRGQGAKRGSTDTQYF. The chain is built from TRBV5-6 and TRBJ2-3; 12 bases map to TRBD1. The CDR3 extends over 19 amino acids. In germline, CDR1 is SGHDT, CDR2 YYEEEE. After removal of 4 bases from V and 0 bases from J, the junction contained 12 bases not matched to a gene.

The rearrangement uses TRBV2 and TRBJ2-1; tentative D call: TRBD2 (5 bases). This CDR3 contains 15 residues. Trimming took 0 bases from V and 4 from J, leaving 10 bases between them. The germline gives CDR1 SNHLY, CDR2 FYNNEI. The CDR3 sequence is CASSEASRRYNEQFF. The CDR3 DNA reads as TGTGCCAGCAGTGAAGCCTCTAGGAGGTACAATGAGCAGTTCTTC.

The CDR3 region is CASSQDRYYEQYF. In DNA form, the CDR3 reads TGTGCCAGCAGCCAAGATCGTTACTACGAGCAGTACTTC. V gene TRBV4-2 combines with J gene TRBJ2-7; no definite D call. Germline CDR1 reads LGHNA; CDR2 reads YNFKEQ. V was shortened by 0 bases and J by 3 bases, with 6 bases between the two germline ends. The CDR3 contains 13 residues.

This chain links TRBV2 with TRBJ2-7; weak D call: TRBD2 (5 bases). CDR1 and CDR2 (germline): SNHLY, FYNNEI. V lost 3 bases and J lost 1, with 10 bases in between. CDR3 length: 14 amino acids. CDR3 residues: CASSDSRGSYEQYF. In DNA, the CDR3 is TGTGCCAGCAGTGATTCCCGGGGATCCTACGAGCAGTACTTC.

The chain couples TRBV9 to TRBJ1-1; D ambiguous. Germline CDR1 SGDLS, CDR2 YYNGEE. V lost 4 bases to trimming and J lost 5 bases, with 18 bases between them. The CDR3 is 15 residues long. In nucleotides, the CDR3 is TGTGCCAGCAGCCCAAGTTCCCGGACGTTTACTGAAGCTTTCTTT. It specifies CASSPSSRTFTEAFF.

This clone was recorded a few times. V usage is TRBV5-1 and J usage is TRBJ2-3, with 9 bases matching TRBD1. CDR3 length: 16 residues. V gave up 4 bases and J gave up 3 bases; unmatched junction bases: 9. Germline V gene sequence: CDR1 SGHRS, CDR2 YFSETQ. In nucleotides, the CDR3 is TGCGCCAGCAGCACGGTGGGGACAGGGTCGACAGATACGCAGTATTTT. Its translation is CASSTVGTGSTDTQYF.

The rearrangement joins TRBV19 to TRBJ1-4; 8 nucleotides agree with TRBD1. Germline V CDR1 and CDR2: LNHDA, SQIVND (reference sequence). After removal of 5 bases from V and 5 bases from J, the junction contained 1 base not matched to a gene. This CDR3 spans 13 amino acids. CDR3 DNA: TGTGCCAGTAGTTGGGACAGGAATGAAAAACTGTTTTTT. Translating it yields CASSWDRNEKLFF.

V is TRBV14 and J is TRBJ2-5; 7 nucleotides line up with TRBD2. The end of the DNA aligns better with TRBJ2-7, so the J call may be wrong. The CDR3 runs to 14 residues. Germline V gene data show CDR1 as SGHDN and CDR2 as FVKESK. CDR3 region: CASSSTGGPYEQYF. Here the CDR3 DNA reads TGTGCCAGCAGCTCTACGGGGGGACCCTACGAGCAGTACTTC.

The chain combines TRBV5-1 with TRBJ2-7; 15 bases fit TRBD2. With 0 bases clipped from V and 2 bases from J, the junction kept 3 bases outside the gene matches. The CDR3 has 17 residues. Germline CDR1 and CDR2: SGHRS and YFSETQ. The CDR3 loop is CASSLGTSGRATYEQYF. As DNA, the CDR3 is TGCGCCAGCAGCTTGGGGACTAGCGGGAGGGCCACCTACGAGCAGTACTTC.

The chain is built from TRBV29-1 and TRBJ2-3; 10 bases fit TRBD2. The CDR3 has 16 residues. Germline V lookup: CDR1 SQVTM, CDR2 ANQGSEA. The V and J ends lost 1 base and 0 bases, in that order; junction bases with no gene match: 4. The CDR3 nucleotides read TGCAGCGTTGAAGGTACTAGCGGGACTAGCACAGATACGCAGTATTTT. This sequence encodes CSVEGTSGTSTDTQYF.

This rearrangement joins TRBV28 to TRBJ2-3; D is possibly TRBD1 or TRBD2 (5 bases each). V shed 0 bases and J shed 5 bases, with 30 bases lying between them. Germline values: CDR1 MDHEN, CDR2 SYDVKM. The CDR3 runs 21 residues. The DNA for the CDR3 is TGTGCCAGCAGTTTATGGGGAGTGGGTCAGGGTCGAGGCGAGGATGGAGATACGCAGTATTTT. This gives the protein CASSLWGVGQGRGEDGDTQYF.

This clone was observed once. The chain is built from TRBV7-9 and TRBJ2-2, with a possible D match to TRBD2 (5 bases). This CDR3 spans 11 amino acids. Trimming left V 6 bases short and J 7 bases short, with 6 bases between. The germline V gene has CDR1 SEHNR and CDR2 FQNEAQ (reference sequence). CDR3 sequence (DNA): TGTGCCAGCAGTCGGGACGGGGAGCTGTTTTTT. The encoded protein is CASSRDGELFF.